Given below is one TCR beta chain in context. Its antigen remains unidentified. No base qualities exist here, and no much larger clone lies one base off it. Trimming costs V 3 bases and J 0 bases, and their ends lie 4 bases apart. The germline V gene (reference sequence) yields GTSNPN for CDR1 and SVGIG for CDR2. The CDR3 holds 12 amino acids from the cysteine to the phenylalanine. This entry keeps only the CDR3 DNA: 36 bases, framed from base 1. This sample was taken from a study of blood T cell repertoires in COVID-19 (dated by TCRdb to the early 2020s). Broadly, across the study: The collaborator samples originated in the United States, Italy and Spain and spanned the acute and convalescent phases of COVID-19. The prospective study material was composed of cDNA or gDNA derived from T cells, B-cell-depleted T cells, or PBMCs. The dataset comprised deeply sampled blood TCRbeta repertoires from subjects exposed to, actively infected with, or recovered from COVID-19. A freely available public database, intended as a resource for researchers studying the immune response to SARS-CoV-2, is where the repertoires were released. Samples came from the ongoing ImmuneRACE study (first 160 participants) plus 1,254 subjects from 6 global collaborators. A de-identified subject ID, COVID-19 status, age in years and sex were almost always included in the sample metadata. Where available, HLA class I and class II types were taken from metadata supplied by the sample provider and were not determined by assay-based typing.

Overall study results and their limits: The amount of clinical and demographic metadata varied by source and participant and was provided uncurated.

TCRbeta CDR3 regions were amplified from genomic DNA using the immunoSEQ Assay, a bias-controlled multiplex PCR. In the paper's pipeline: The number of nucleated cells in each sample was estimated by amplification of reference gene primers within the assay. To quantify the absolute abundance of each unique TCRbeta CDR3 rearrangement, sequence reads were collapsed and filtered. For each sample, productive Simpson clonality was calculated as the square root of Simpson's diversity index across productive rearrangements. TCRdb carries this immuneACCESS record with in-frame sequences only. Its versions omit some clonotypes, under half of them owing to an unresolved V gene in the studies checked, with the rest unexplained. For V, J and clone size, that table is used; D and trimming come from the DNA. The sample has about 98,000 clones on record, about 85% of them singletons. The ten biggest clones cover around 11% of the sample.

Whole blood was collected in K2EDTA tubes by collaborating institutions according to the institutions' own protocols. For TCRbeta analysis, collaborator samples were shipped as frozen whole blood, as isolated PBMCs, or as DNA extracted from either sample type. This sequence uses TRBV30 and TRBJ2-3; there is no confident call for the D gene. The receptor comes from a woman of 80 years or more with acute or convalescent COVID-19. Sequencing used peripheral blood. The encoded CDR3 is CAWSGSTDTQYF. The DNA reads as follows: TGTGCCTGGAGCGGTAGCACAGATACGCAGTATTTT. Beyond the CDR3, the reference TRBV30 and TRBJ2-3 genes provide the residues; the full variable domain reads: SQTIHQWPATLVQPVGSPLSLECTVEGTSNPNLYWYRQAAGRGLQLLFYSVGIGQISSEVPQNLSASRPQDRQFILSSKKLLLSDSGFYLCAWSGSTDTQYFGPGTRLTVL.